This TCR beta chain came from a study of control samples from healthy donors and cancer patients. Generated by immunoSEQ multiplex PCR, the TCRdb table keeps only in-frame clones and is missing some. This table has about 220,000 clones, around 94% appearing once. This receptor was taken from a man between 50 and 59 years old in good health. The sequenced material came from blood.

The CDR3 bases are TGTGCCAGCAGCCAAGACAGCGGGCCCCTCCACTTT. The encoded protein is CASSQDSGPLHF. The chain is built from TRBV3-1 (or the pseudogene TRBV3-2) and TRBJ1-6, with D unresolved. Germline CDR1 reads LGHDT; CDR2 reads YNNKEL (reference sequence). This CDR3 region has 12 residues. The ends were cut back, 0 bases at V and 13 bases at J, with 7 bases in the middle.